One sample yielded the 10 T cell receptor beta chains listed below, sequenced in a study of immune evolution from preneoplasia to lung adenocarcinoma (dated by TCRdb to the early 2020s). The library was produced with the immunoSEQ multiplex PCR assay. TCRdb obtained this table from immuneACCESS and retained in-frame rearrangements with V and J assigned. These tables miss some clones; where compared with another copy, unresolved V genes account for less than half of the shortfall, and the remainder is unexplained. This sample holds roughly 10,000 clones; roughly 89% were observed only once. Of the sample, about 2.5% is held by the ten largest clones. Specimen: FFPE invasive lung adenocarcinoma tissue. The cell subset or site label on this specimen signifies: frankly invasive lung adenocarcinoma (ADC). Receptor source: a person aged 70 to 80 with invasive lung adenocarcinoma.

This chain connects TRBV6-1 to TRBJ1-3, with TRBD1 identical over 9 bases. V gave up 1 base and J gave up 2 bases; unmatched junction bases: 6. This CDR3 contains 17 residues. Germline-derived CDR1 and CDR2 are MNHNS and SASEGT. In nucleotides, the CDR3 is TGTGCCAGCAGTGAAGAGGGACAGGGCTATCCTGGAAACACCATATATTTT. The encoded protein is CASSEEGQGYPGNTIYF.

This chain connects TRBV7-3 to TRBJ2-7, with 12 bases lining up with TRBD2. The trim removed 5 bases at V and 7 bases at J, leaving 9 bases unmatched. The CDR3 is 15 residues long. Germline V gives CDR1 SGHTA, CDR2 FQGTGA. As DNA, the CDR3 is TGTGCCAGCAGCCTCCTAGCGGGAGGGATGGAGGAGCAGTACTTC. This sequence encodes CASSLLAGGMEEQYF.

This CDR3 is CASSPLGRASSYEQYF. The CDR3 nucleotides read TGCGCCAGCAGCCCCCTCGGCAGGGCGAGCTCCTACGAGCAGTACTTC. The chain has TRBV5-1 and TRBJ2-7, with a tentative D call TRBD1 (5 bases). This CDR3 is built from 16 residues. The ends were cut back, 4 bases at V and 0 bases at J, with 17 bases in the middle. Germline assignment: CDR1 SGHRS and CDR2 YFSETQ.

This chain uses TRBV6-1 with TRBJ2-5; 11 bases match TRBD2. V trimming: 6 bases; J trimming: 5 bases; junction bases outside the gene matches: 5. This CDR3 has 14 residues. Germline values: CDR1 MNHNS, CDR2 SASEGT. The CDR3 nucleotides read TGTGCCAGCAGCTTAGCGGGAGGGAGGGAGACCCAGTACTTC. Its protein product is CASSLAGGRETQYF.

The sample holds a few counts of this clone. The chain has TRBV9 and TRBJ2-3; 12 positions agree with TRBD2. Trimming at V came to 0 bases and at J to 4 bases, leaving 3 bases not matched to a gene. This CDR3 is 16 amino acids long. From germline, CDR1 is SGDLS and CDR2 YYNGEE. The CDR3 DNA is TGTGCCAGCAGCGTAGTGGGGACTAGCGGGCCAGATACGCAGTATTTT. Its protein product is CASSVVGTSGPDTQYF.

This clone was recorded once. This rearrangement joins TRBV11-3 to TRBJ1-1, with 9 bases lining up with TRBD1. V lost 8 bases, J lost 10 bases, and 8 bases stayed unmatched. This CDR3 comprises 12 residues. Germline assignment: CDR1 SGHNT and CDR2 YENEEA. As DNA, the CDR3 is TGTGCCAGCGCAGGGGGGACAGGGCGAGCTTTCTTT. This encodes CASAGGTGRAFF.

This chain links TRBV6-4 with TRBJ2-3, with 7 bases aligning to TRBD2. Losses at the gene ends were 0 bases for V and 4 bases for J; bases not matched to a gene: 4. Germline lookup yields CDR1 MRHNA and CDR2 SNTAGT. The CDR3 extends over 15 amino acids. The CDR3 nucleotides read TGTGCCAGCAGTGACTCGAACGGGGGGTCAGATACGCAGTATTTT. As protein: CASSDSNGGSDTQYF.

This sequence joins TRBV28 and TRBJ2-5; D unresolved. Germline CDR1 is MDHEN and CDR2 is SYDVKM. Trimming cost V 6 bases and J 6 bases, with 14 bases left between them. The CDR3 is 13 amino acids. The CDR3 reads CASSHLGRKTQYF. The CDR3 region has the DNA TGTGCCAGCAGCCATCTCGGGCGGAAGACCCAGTACTTC.

The chain carries TRBV28 and TRBJ1-2, with 8 positions matching TRBD1. The CDR3 length is 16 residues. The V gene end was trimmed by 7 bases and the J gene end by 0 bases; junction bases not matched to a gene: 10. CDR1 is MDHEN, CDR2 SYDVKM, per germline. In DNA form, the CDR3 reads TGTGCCAGCATTCCGGGACAGGCCCGAGCTAACTATGGCTACACCTTC. Amino acid sequence: CASIPGQARANYGYTF.

The V and J genes are TRBV10-2 and TRBJ1-2; no clear D. Trimming took 0 bases from V and 6 from J, leaving 8 bases between them. CDR1 WSHSY and CDR2 SAAADI come from the germline V gene. The CDR3 sequence is 13 residues long. The CDR3 DNA reads as TGCGCCAGCAGTGAGTCTCTTGGACATGGCTACACCTTC. Translated: CASSESLGHGYTF.